This entry is about one T cell receptor beta chain. Its antigen remains unidentified. No base quality information exists; no much larger clone differs at one position. This sample was taken from a study of cytomegalovirus exposure and HLA in healthy donors (dated by TCRdb to between 2016 and 2019). At the level of the whole study: According to a later analysis, the 110 or so validation repertoires were produced on the same platform as the approximately 610 repertoires of the first cohort. The study aimed to test whether cataloging public T cell receptors could reveal signatures of past pathogen exposure. A separate validation cohort of approximately 120 different subjects was used in addition to the approximately 700-subject first cohort. The study combined high-throughput TCR immunosequencing, statistical association of individual TCRs with disease status, and machine learning to predict cytomegalovirus infection status.

The method was the immunoSEQ multiplex PCR assay. On the study's bioinformatics: A statistical classification framework was built to diagnose cytomegalovirus status from the catalog of TCR beta chain sequences. What TCRdb holds here is the immuneACCESS table cut down to in-frame rearrangements. Part of the clones is not present; checked against another copy, under half of the missing clones reflect an unresolved V gene, and the others are unexplained. V and J calls and clone size come straight from that table; D and trimming were deduced from the DNA. The sample table records 200,000 to 300,000 clones; more than 75% of these occur just once. The top ten hold around 12% of the sample. General conclusions and limits of the study: Most TCR sequences were seen in very few donors, while some public TCRs were found in many individuals. In both the original and validation cohorts, the classifier was reported to diagnose cytomegalovirus status with high specificity and sensitivity. Three of the identified cytomegalovirus-associated TCR beta chains were confirmed in vitro to be specific for cytomegalovirus antigens. A later analysis lacked HLA typing for the validation cohort, so it scored co-occurrence in that cohort across all 120 or so repertoires. The study gave a list of 150 to 200 TCR beta chains associated with cytomegalovirus. In a later analysis, TCRs clustered in the first cohort were found to also tend to co-occur in the roughly 120 validation repertoires, with over 90% of cluster scores above 0. According to the authors, the approach could potentially be generalized to other disease states and immunological phenotypes.

The CDR3 runs 15 residues from the cysteine to the phenylalanine. Kept here is only the CDR3 DNA, which spans 45 bases and is read in frame from base 1. From a lookup of the germline V gene (reference sequence), CDR1 and CDR2 are LNHDA and SQIVND. V and J are trimmed by 9 bases and 5 bases, and the gene matches miss 10 bases of the junction. Separate from the roughly 650-subject first cohort, the validation cohort of 95 to 150 subjects was the group to which the donors belonged. This sequence uses TRBV19 and TRBJ2-1, with 10 junctional bases fitting TRBD2. The clonotype comes from a man aged 18 to 29 in good health and CMV-seropositive. The sample was PBMCs. The CDR3 sequence is CASRFTSGAHNEQFF. In nucleotide form, the sequence is TGTGCCAGCAGATTTACTAGCGGGGCTCACAATGAGCAGTTCTTC. The variable domain in full, with residues beyond the CDR3 obtained from the reference TRBV19 and TRBJ2-1 genes, is DGGITQSPKYLFRKEGQNVTLSCEQNLNHDAMYWYRQDPGQGLRLIYYSQIVNDFQKGDIAEGYSVSREKKESFPLTVTSAQKNPTAFYLCASRFTSGAHNEQFFGPGTRLTVL.